This is a list of T cell receptor beta chains from one sample in a study of control samples from healthy donors and cancer patients. Sequencing used immunoSEQ multiplex PCR; TCRdb keeps in-frame clones, though not all of them. The data show some 110,000 clones, 80% to 90% seen once. Sequencing input: blood. The receptors here all came from a woman between 50 and 59 years old in good health. CDR3s include the opening cysteine and the closing phenylalanine or tryptophan. The D gene is left open where the match is weak. The listing skips clone size in some rows; elsewhere it reads once, few, many or a size class.

D gene: .; clone size: .; V gene: TRBV7-8; J gene: TRBJ2-7; CDR3 DNA: TGTGCCAGCAGCTCCGACAGGTTGATTCGATACGAGCAGTACTTC; CDR3 protein: CASSSDRLIRYEQYF
D gene: .; clone size: .; V gene: TRBV24-1; J gene: TRBJ1-2; CDR3 DNA: TGTGCCACCAGTGATTTCCCGGGGGCGGGCTATGGCTACACCTTC; CDR3 protein: CATSDFPGAGYGYTF
D gene: .; clone size: .; V gene: TRBV28; J gene: TRBJ2-1; CDR3 DNA: TGTGCCAGCAGTTTACTGGGAAATGAGCAGTTCTTC; CDR3 protein: CASSLLGNEQFF
D gene: .; clone size: .; V gene: TRBV6-2/TRBV6-3; J gene: TRBJ2-1; CDR3 DNA: TGTGCCAGCAGTACCCGTGGTCCCAACAATGAGCAGTTCTTC; CDR3 protein: CASSTRGPNNEQFF
D gene: .; clone size: .; V gene: TRBV19; J gene: TRBJ1-1; CDR3 DNA: TGTGCCAGTAAGCATAGGGGAGTGAACACTGAAGCTTTCTTT; CDR3 protein: CASKHRGVNTEAFF
D gene: .; clone size: .; V gene: TRBV6-2/TRBV6-3; J gene: TRBJ2-7; CDR3 DNA: TGTGCCAGCAGTGATGGGGGGATCGGAGGATACGAGCAGTACTTC; CDR3 protein: CASSDGGIGGYEQYF
D gene: .; clone size: .; V gene: TRBV15; J gene: TRBJ2-7; CDR3 DNA: TGTGCCACCAGCAGAGAGGGGGTCCGCTCCTACGAGCAGTACTTC; CDR3 protein: CATSREGVRSYEQYF
D gene: .; clone size: .; V gene: TRBV19; J gene: TRBJ2-2; CDR3 DNA: TGTGCCAGTAGTAGGGGGGGCGGAGGCACCGGGGAGCTGTTTTTT; CDR3 protein: CASSRGGGGTGELFF
D gene: TRBD2; clone size: .; V gene: TRBV6-2/TRBV6-3; J gene: TRBJ2-5; CDR3 DNA: TGTGCCAGCAGTTATCCCTGGGCTAGCGGGGGGTCGATCCAAGAGACCCAGTACTTC; CDR3 protein: CASSYPWASGGSIQETQYF
D gene: .; clone size: .; V gene: TRBV5-4; J gene: TRBJ1-1; CDR3 DNA: TGTGCCAGCAGCTCCGAAACAGGGAACACTGAAGCTTTCTTT; CDR3 protein: CASSSETGNTEAFF
D gene: TRBD1; clone size: .; V gene: TRBV9; J gene: TRBJ1-2; CDR3 DNA: TGTGCCAGCAGCCATGGTTGGACAGGAATAGACTATGGCTACACCTTC; CDR3 protein: CASSHGWTGIDYGYTF
D gene: TRBD1; clone size: .; V gene: TRBV6-5; J gene: TRBJ1-1; CDR3 DNA: TGTGCCAGCAGTATAGGGACAGGGGTCGGACCTGAAGCTTTCTTT; CDR3 protein: CASSIGTGVGPEAFF
D gene: .; clone size: .; V gene: TRBV14; J gene: TRBJ2-4; CDR3 DNA: TGTGCCAGCAGCCAAGATCTCGGCAGGGCGAACATTCAGTACTTC; CDR3 protein: CASSQDLGRANIQYF
D gene: .; clone size: .; V gene: TRBV4-3; J gene: TRBJ2-2; CDR3 DNA: TGCGCCAGCAGCCAAGAAGAAGGAGGAACCGGGGAGCTGTTTTTT; CDR3 protein: CASSQEEGGTGELFF
D gene: .; clone size: .; V gene: TRBV15; J gene: TRBJ2-3; CDR3 DNA: TGTGCCACCAGCAGAGATAGTCGTACGCAGTATTTT; CDR3 protein: CATSRDSRTQYF
D gene: .; clone size: once; V gene: TRBV6-5; J gene: TRBJ1-1; CDR3 DNA: TGTGCCAGCAGTTACTTTGGCTATAACACTGAAGCTTTCTTT; CDR3 protein: CASSYFGYNTEAFF
D gene: TRBD1; clone size: .; V gene: TRBV25-1; J gene: TRBJ1-1; CDR3 DNA: TGTGCCAGCAGCCAGGGGGGGAGGTACACTGAAGCTTTCTTT; CDR3 protein: CASSQGGRYTEAFF
D gene: .; clone size: .; V gene: TRBV27; J gene: TRBJ2-1; CDR3 DNA: TGTGCCAGCAGTAGACCCCGCCCTGGGGATGAGCAGTTCTTC; CDR3 protein: CASSRPRPGDEQFF
D gene: .; clone size: .; V gene: TRBV9; J gene: TRBJ2-1; CDR3 DNA: TGTGCCAGCAGCGTAGGGGTTACCGCCAATGAGCAGTTCTTC; CDR3 protein: CASSVGVTANEQFF
D gene: .; clone size: once; V gene: TRBV6-5; J gene: TRBJ2-2; CDR3 DNA: TGTGCCGGCGGCCAGCTGAACACCGGGGAGCTGTTTTTT; CDR3 protein: CAGGQLNTGELFF
D gene: .; clone size: .; V gene: TRBV5-6; J gene: TRBJ1-4; CDR3 DNA: TGTGCCAGCATCCTGAGGGGGGCTCGGGCTAATGAAAAACTGTTTTTT; CDR3 protein: CASILRGARANEKLFF
D gene: .; clone size: .; V gene: TRBV27; J gene: TRBJ2-5; CDR3 DNA: TGTGCCAGCAGCCTCAGGGGGGATGGGGAGACCCAGTACTTC; CDR3 protein: CASSLRGDGETQYF
D gene: .; clone size: .; V gene: TRBV20-1; J gene: TRBJ1-5; CDR3 DNA: TGCAGTGCTAGAGTGGGTCAGCCCCAGCATTTT; CDR3 protein: CSARVGQPQHF
D gene: TRBD1; clone size: .; V gene: TRBV14; J gene: TRBJ1-1; CDR3 DNA: TGTGCCAGCAGCATACGGACAGGGGCCTTCACTGAAGCTTTCTTT; CDR3 protein: CASSIRTGAFTEAFF
D gene: .; clone size: .; V gene: TRBV9; J gene: TRBJ2-7; CDR3 DNA: TGTGCCAGCAGCGTCGATGGGACGGAAGCCTACGAGCAGTACTTC; CDR3 protein: CASSVDGTEAYEQYF
D gene: .; clone size: .; V gene: TRBV9; J gene: TRBJ2-5; CDR3 DNA: TGTGCCAGCAGCGTAGATGTAGGGAGACAAGAGACCCAGTACTTC; CDR3 protein: CASSVDVGRQETQYF
D gene: .; clone size: .; V gene: TRBV14; J gene: TRBJ1-6; CDR3 DNA: TGTGCCAGCAGCCATGTCGGACAGCCGGCGAATTCACCCCTCCACTTT; CDR3 protein: CASSHVGQPANSPLHF
D gene: .; clone size: .; V gene: TRBV11-2; J gene: TRBJ2-5; CDR3 DNA: TGTGCCAGCAGCTTAGCCGAGACCCAGTACTTC; CDR3 protein: CASSLAETQYF
D gene: TRBD2; clone size: once; V gene: TRBV5-1; J gene: TRBJ2-5; CDR3 DNA: TGCGCCAGCAGCCCCGTGGGAGGGGCAGAGACCCAGTACTTC; CDR3 protein: CASSPVGGAETQYF